Below are 6 T cell receptor beta chains sequenced from a single sample in a study of blood T cells in healthy people across ages. Through a sample-barcoded 5' primer and a J-beta primer mix, a second PCR was run for about 6 to 12 cycles. MiXCR was run by TCRdb on the 5' RACE reads, yielding one entry per CDR3 protein. The sample yields approximately 400,000 distinct CDR3 sequences, over 45% seen once. The sequencing sample was made of blood. Every receptor here comes from a man in his 60s in good health.

The chain combines TRBV20-1 with TRBJ2-1, with D perhaps given as TRBD1 or TRBD2 (5 bases each). This CDR3 has 13 amino acids. Trimming removed 4 bases at V and 6 bases at J, with 13 bases between. CDR1 DFQATT and CDR2 SNEGSKA come from the germline V gene (reference sequence). CDR3 in amino acids: CSANIGTTNEQFF. CDR3 DNA: TGCAGTGCTAATATAGGGACCACCAATGAGCAGTTCTTC.

The V and J genes are TRBV20-1 and TRBJ1-1, with 8 bases aligning to TRBD1. The CDR3 length is 12 residues. Unmatched junction bases numbered 9, after V lost 4 bases and J lost 11 bases. Germline CDR1 DFQATT, CDR2 SNEGSKA (reference sequence). The CDR3 reads CSAKRTGWAAFF. The CDR3 DNA sequence: TGCAGTGCTAAGAGGACAGGGTGGGCGGCTTTCTTT.

In this sample, this clonotype turned up many times. The chain links TRBV20-1 to TRBJ1-5, with TRBD1 matching 8 bases. The CDR3 loop spans 16 amino acids. Germline CDR1 DFQATT, CDR2 SNEGSKA (reference sequence). Trimming removed 0 bases from V and 4 bases from J; junction bases left unmatched: 8. The chain's CDR3 is CSAREPRDRSNQPQHF. Here the CDR3 DNA reads TGCAGTGCTAGAGAACCCCGGGACAGGTCTAATCAGCCCCAGCATTTT.

The CDR3 here is CSAPQGALTETQYF. The DNA of the CDR3 is TGCAGTGCACCTCAGGGGGCCTTAACGGAGACCCAGTACTTC. The chain uses TRBV20-1 and TRBJ2-5, with TRBD1 matching 8 bases. CDR3 length: 14 amino acids. The V and J ends lost 6 bases and 5 bases, in that order; junction bases with no gene match: 11. Germline V CDR1 and CDR2: DFQATT, SNEGSKA (reference sequence).

V is TRBV7-2 and J is TRBJ1-1; 7 bases are shared with TRBD1. The germline gives CDR1 SGHTA, CDR2 FQGNSA. After removal of 4 bases from V and 1 base from J, the junction contained 21 bases not matched to a gene. This CDR3 has 20 residues. As DNA, the CDR3 is TGTGCCAGCAGCTCCAAAACGACAGGGCTTTTCAGAACTACGAACACTGAAGCTTTCTTT. Amino acids: CASSSKTTGLFRTTNTEAFF.

This clonotype was counted only a few times. For the CDR3, the DNA is TGTGCCAGCAGCGTAGCCGGGACAGCTCTCTATGGCTACACCTTC. This encodes CASSVAGTALYGYTF. The chain uses TRBV9 and TRBJ1-2; TRBD1 aligns across 7 bases. CDR1 and CDR2 (germline): SGDLS, YYNGEE. The CDR3 is 15 amino acids. Trimming removed 0 bases from V and 4 bases from J; junction bases left unmatched: 6. The full variable domain, with the rest looked up from reference TRBV9 and TRBJ1-2, is DSGVTQTPKHLITATGQRVTLRCSPRSGDLSVYWYQQSLDQGLQFLIQYYNGEERAKGNILERFSAQQFPDLHSELNLSSLELGDSALYFCASSVAGTALYGYTFGSGTRLTVV.